The clone carrying this T cell receptor (beta chain) came up a few times. Profiling relied on immunoSEQ multiplex PCR, and the TCRdb table lists in-frame clones only, not all of them. This sample has roughly 260,000 clones, with around 80% found just once. The CDR3 loop spans 13 amino acids. Germline V gives CDR1 SGHKS, CDR2 YYEKEE (reference sequence). With 4 bases removed from V and 5 bases from J, the gap between germline ends came to 10 bases. This sample was included in a study of blood T cell repertoires in COVID-19. This clonotype originated in a woman in her forties with active or convalescent COVID-19. Source material: peripheral blood. The chain recombines TRBV5-5 with TRBJ1-5; possible D gene TRBD1, 5 bases. The CDR3 protein is CASSPRVDQPQHF. In DNA form, the CDR3 reads TGTGCCAGCAGCCCCAGGGTAGATCAGCCCCAGCATTTT.